This TCR beta chain is drawn from a study of cytomegalovirus exposure and HLA in healthy donors. 13 Jbeta primers and 60 Vbeta primers were used for the PCR. Clones were sequenced by immunoSEQ multiplex PCR, and TCRdb holds only the in-frame ones, with some missing. The table has 80,000 to 100,000 clones, 69% seen once; the top ten hold roughly 1.2%. Study results and caveats: It was reported in a later analysis that an Asian-associated ancestry cluster showed fewer N-insertions than the roughly 710-donor mean. A later examination showed that TCR association rates differed by HLA locus, with DRB1 most and HLA-C fewest.

A remark on this clone: Its specificity is unknown.

Germline CDR1 and CDR2: GTSNPN and SVGIG (reference sequence). V shed 0 bases, J shed 6 bases, and the junction held 4 bases outside the gene matches. There are 14 residues in the CDR3. This chain links TRBV30 with TRBJ2-1, with 8 bases lining up with TRBD1. Sequences were obtained from PBMCs. The origin of this receptor is a female donor in good health and CMV-seronegative. For the CDR3, the DNA is TGTGCCTGGAGTGTAGACAGGGGCCTCAATGAGCAGTTCTTC. This codes for CAWSVDRGLNEQFF.